This TCR beta chain is drawn from a study of T-cell memory formation after mild COVID-19. Trimming took off 1 base at V and 6 bases at J, with 16 bases between the two ends. Germline CDR1 is SEHNR and CDR2 is FQNEAQ (reference sequence). The CDR3 contains 16 residues. Barcoded TCR alpha and TCR beta cDNA libraries with UMIs came from 5'RACE using constant-segment primers. MiXCR, applied by TCRdb to the 5' RACE reads, yields one record per CDR3 protein. This sample carries around 220,000 distinct CDR3 sequences, about a sixth of them seen once, and the ten largest clones take approximately 3.5%. The chain has TRBV7-9 and TRBJ2-1; tentatively, D is TRBD1 (6 bases). The TCR comes from a man aged 18 to 29 who had mild COVID-19 (a few samples of this study predate the infection). Cell type and time point are not known. The specimen was PBMCs or a T cell subset sorted from them (not recorded which). In DNA form, the CDR3 reads TGTGCCAGCAGCTTAGTTTCGGGCAGGGGCCCCAATGAGCAGTTCTTC. This codes for CASSLVSGRGPNEQFF.